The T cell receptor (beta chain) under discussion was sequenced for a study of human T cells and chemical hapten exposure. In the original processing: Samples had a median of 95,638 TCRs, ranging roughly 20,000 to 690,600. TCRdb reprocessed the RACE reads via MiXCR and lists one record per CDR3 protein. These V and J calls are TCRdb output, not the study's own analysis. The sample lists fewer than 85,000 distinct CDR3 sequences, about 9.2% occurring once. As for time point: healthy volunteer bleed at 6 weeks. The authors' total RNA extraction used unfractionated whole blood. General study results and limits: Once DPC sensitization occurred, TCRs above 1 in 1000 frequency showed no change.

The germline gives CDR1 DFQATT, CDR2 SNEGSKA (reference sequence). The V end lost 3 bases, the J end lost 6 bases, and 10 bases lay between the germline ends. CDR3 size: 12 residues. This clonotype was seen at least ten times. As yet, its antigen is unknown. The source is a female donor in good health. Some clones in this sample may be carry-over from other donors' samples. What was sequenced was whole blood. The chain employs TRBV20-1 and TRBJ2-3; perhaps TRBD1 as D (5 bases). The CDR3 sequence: CSASSDTDTQYF. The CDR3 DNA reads TGCAGTGCTAGTTCGGACACTGATACGCAGTATTTT.